The clone carrying this T cell receptor (beta chain) was observed a handful of times. The CDR3 has 14 residues. The record originates from a study of Ad26.COV2.S vaccination and SARS-CoV-2 variants. The wider study: Dosing was one shot or two shots 56 days apart.

The treatment is: roughly 19 received Ad26.COV2.S at low or high dose, single or two shots; about 5 received placebo; per-sample allocation not given. The study sampled participants on day 63 after the first vaccine or placebo injection. Using immunoSEQ multiplex PCR, the repertoire was profiled, and TCRdb retains in-frame clones only, with some absent. The sample includes around 250,000 clones, around nine tenths seen only once; the top ten take just under 3%. The chain carries TRBV21-1 and TRBJ2-2; the table's D gene call, TRBD1, was not cross checked with the DNA. TRBV21-1 counts as a pseudogene. The specimen comprised peripheral blood, sampled in a trial of Ad26.COV2.S vaccine versus placebo. The receptor's source is a person between 18 and 60 years old who received the Ad26.COV2.S COVID-19 vaccine or a placebo. CDR3 in DNA: TGTGCCATCAGGGGGCTTCAGGACACCGGGGAGCTGTTTTTT. Its protein product is CAIRGLQDTGELFF.